The 32 T cell receptor beta chains below were found in one sample sequenced in a study of cytomegalovirus exposure and HLA in healthy donors. Sequencing was performed with immunoSEQ multiplex PCR; in TCRdb, only in-frame clones are kept and a portion is missing. This sample has roughly 190,000 clones, with around 88% found just once. Sequenced sample: PBMCs. Receptor source: a woman between 18 and 30 years old in good health and CMV-seronegative.

V gene TRBV6-1 combines with J gene TRBJ1-5; D remains ambiguous. From germline, CDR1 is MNHNS and CDR2 SASEGT. With 2 bases removed from V and 3 bases from J, the gap between germline ends came to 11 bases. CDR3 length equals 15 residues. CDR3 nucleotide sequence: TGTGCCAGCAGTGAAACAATCGGGTTCAATCAGCCCCAGCATTTT. This gives the protein CASSETIGFNQPQHF.

The chain links TRBV28 to TRBJ2-7; D perhaps matches TRBD2 (6 bases). The germline CDR1 and CDR2 sequences are MDHEN and SYDVKM. Trimming shortened V by 6 bases and J by 3 bases, and 21 bases separated the two germline ends. The CDR3 is made up of 16 amino acids. The CDR3 protein is CASRPNGGIGYYEQYF. In DNA form, the CDR3 reads TGTGCCAGCAGACCGAACGGGGGAATTGGGTACTACGAGCAGTACTTC. Supplemented by reference TRBV28 and TRBJ2-7, the full variable domain reads DVKVTQSSRYLVKRTGEKVFLECVQDMDHENMFWYRQDPGLGLRLIYFSYDVKMKEKGDIPEGYSVSREKKERFSLILESASTNQTSMYLCASRPNGGIGYYEQYFGPGTRLTVT.

This sequence joins TRBV4-1 and TRBJ1-4, with TRBD1 as a possible D gene (5 bases). V gave up 3 bases and J gave up 5 bases, with 16 bases separating them. There are 16 residues in the CDR3. Germline CDR1 and CDR2: MGHRA and YSYEKL. For the CDR3, the DNA is TGCGCCAGCAGCCAGACGCCACGACAGCGAAATGAAAAACTGTTTTTT. Translated, it gives CASSQTPRQRNEKLFF.

The J gene is TRBJ2-7, the V gene TRBV6-1, with 7 bases matching TRBD2. The germline V gene encodes CDR1 MNHNS and CDR2 SASEGT. CDR3 length equals 17 residues. After removal of 4 bases from V and 5 bases from J, the junction contained 17 bases not matched to a gene. The CDR3 nucleotides are TGTGCCAGCAGTGCGACTAGCTTAACCCTTGCGGTCCACGAGCAGTACTTC. Its translation is CASSATSLTLAVHEQYF.

The chain is built from TRBV6-1 and TRBJ2-2; D unclear. The germline gives CDR1 MNHNS, CDR2 SASEGT. Trimming pared 0 bases from V and 2 bases from J, leaving 7 bases between. This CDR3 has 15 amino acids. CDR3 in amino acids: CASSEAWLNTGELFF. The CDR3, as DNA: TGTGCCAGCAGTGAAGCTTGGCTTAACACCGGGGAGCTGTTTTTT.

DNA of the CDR3: TGTGCCAGCAGCTTGTCTAGTTTCGACGAGCAGTACTTC. Translated, it gives CASSLSSFDEQYF. The chain combines TRBV5-4 with TRBJ2-7; D gene unclear. Trimming took off 1 base at V and 5 bases at J, with 10 bases between the two ends. Looked up from germline, CDR1 is SGHNT and CDR2 is YYREEE (reference sequence). The length of the CDR3 is 13 residues.

The rearrangement uses TRBV9 and TRBJ1-3; D might be TRBD1 (5 bases). CDR3 length equals 16 residues. CDR1 SGDLS and CDR2 YYNGEE come from the germline V gene. Trimming stripped 1 base from V and 0 bases from J, with 11 bases between. The CDR3 region is CASSVLQDPSGNTIYF. For the CDR3, the DNA is TGTGCCAGCAGCGTATTACAGGACCCCTCTGGAAACACCATATATTTT.

V usage is TRBV7-9 and J usage is TRBJ1-5, with D perhaps matching TRBD1 (5 bases). CDR1 is SEHNR and CDR2 is FQNEAQ in the germline V gene (reference sequence). Trimming cost V 5 bases and J 4 bases, with 12 bases left between them. This CDR3 is 14 amino acids long. CDR3 loop: CASSPSGENQPQHF. In DNA, the CDR3 is TGTGCCAGCAGCCCTTCGGGGGAGAATCAGCCCCAGCATTTT.

V and J are TRBV7-2 and TRBJ1-4; the match to TRBD1 covers 8 bases. This CDR3 is 14 amino acids long. The junction had 3 bases not matched to a gene; V was cut back by 1 base and J by 8 bases. Germline V gene sequence: CDR1 SGHTA, CDR2 FQGNSA. The CDR3 protein is CASSLVGQGEKLFF. The DNA of the CDR3 is TGTGCCAGCAGCTTAGTCGGACAGGGCGAAAAACTGTTTTTT. Filled out from reference TRBV7-2 and TRBJ1-4, the complete variable domain reads GAGVSQSPSNKVTEKGKDVELRCDPISGHTALYWYRQSLGQGLEFLIYFQGNSAPDKSGLPSDRFSAERTGGSVSTLTIQRTQQEDSAVYLCASSLVGQGEKLFFGSGTQLSVL.

CDR3 sequence: CASSSGDRGLRETQYF. In nucleotides, the CDR3 is TGTGCCAGCAGCTCGGGGGACAGGGGGCTTCGGGAGACCCAGTACTTC. The chain recombines TRBV11-3 with TRBJ2-5, with 12 bases matching TRBD1. J gave up 5 bases and V 4 bases, and 8 bases lay outside the gene matches. The CDR3 spans 16 residues. Germline CDR1 and CDR2: SGHNT and YENEEA.

The chain carries TRBV4-1 and TRBJ2-3; the match to TRBD2 covers 7 bases. This CDR3 has 18 residues. CDR1 and CDR2 from the germline V gene are MGHRA and YSYEKL. The V and J ends lost 1 base and 2 bases, in that order; junction bases with no gene match: 12. Written as DNA, the CDR3 is TGCGCCAGCAGCCAAGGAGGGCTACTCGGACTAGTCACAGATACGCAGTATTTT. It translates to CASSQGGLLGLVTDTQYF.

In the case of this clone: This may be a read error, as it is one base from a much larger clone. The gene calls are TRBV10-3 and TRBJ2-2; perhaps TRBD1 as D (5 bases). This CDR3 spans 13 amino acids. Trimming cost V 3 bases and J 3 bases, with 5 bases left between them. CDR1 and CDR2 from the germline V gene are ENHRY and SYGVKD. For the CDR3, the DNA is TGTGCCATCAGTGACAGGGACACCGGGGAGCTGTTTTTT. It translates to CAISDRDTGELFF.

This clone was counted a few times. This chain joins TRBV19 and TRBJ1-5; TRBD1 is a possible D gene (5 bases). Trimming stripped 5 bases from V and 11 bases from J, with 13 bases between. From germline, CDR1 is LNHDA and CDR2 SQIVND (reference sequence). The CDR3 length is 12 residues. The CDR3 nucleotides are TGTGCCAGTAGTGCCAGGGATCGGACCCAGCATTTT. It is translated as CASSARDRTQHF. The whole variable domain, filled in from reference TRBV19 and TRBJ1-5, reads DGGITQSPKYLFRKEGQNVTLSCEQNLNHDAMYWYRQDPGQGLRLIYYSQIVNDFQKGDIAEGYSVSREKKESFPLTVTSAQKNPTAFYLCASSARDRTQHFGDGTRLSIL.

V gene TRBV5-8 combines with J gene TRBJ2-3, with D possibly TRBD1 on 5 matching bases. This CDR3 comprises 15 residues. V lost 0 bases and J lost 4, with 12 bases in between. CDR1 is SGHTS and CDR2 is YDEGEE in the germline V gene. The CDR3 nucleotides read TGTGCCAGCAGCTTGGCCAGGCAGGGCCCAGATACGCAGTATTTT. Translated, it gives CASSLARQGPDTQYF.

The chain couples TRBV28 to TRBJ1-4; weak D call: TRBD1 (5 bases). CDR1 is MDHEN, CDR2 SYDVKM, per germline. V was shortened by 6 bases and J by 8 bases, with 10 bases between the two germline ends. The CDR3 extends over 12 amino acids. The CDR3, as DNA: TGTGCCAGCAGAACAGGTTACGAAAAACTGTTTTTT. Translated, it gives CASRTGYEKLFF.

The chain employs TRBV30 and TRBJ1-6; D is undetermined. V lost 2 bases, J lost 0 bases, and 8 bases lay in between. CDR3 length: 15 residues. Germline V gives CDR1 GTSNPN, CDR2 SVGIG (reference sequence). The CDR3 protein is CAWSLESSYNSPLHF. The CDR3 nucleotides read TGTGCCTGGAGTCTTGAGAGCTCCTATAATTCACCCCTCCACTTT.

This clone was counted once. V usage is TRBV5-1 and J usage is TRBJ2-5, with D unresolved. Germline V gene data show CDR1 as SGHRS and CDR2 as YFSETQ. V lost 4 bases, J lost 3 bases, and 7 bases lay in between. This CDR3 region has 12 residues. The CDR3 loop is CASSPQEETQYF. CDR3 in DNA: TGCGCCAGCAGCCCACAAGAAGAGACCCAGTACTTC.

This chain uses TRBV19 with TRBJ1-2; D gene ambiguous. CDR1 and CDR2 from the germline V gene are LNHDA and SQIVND (reference sequence). The CDR3 sequence is 14 residues long. V lost 1 base, J lost 7 bases, and 13 bases lay in between. The CDR3 here is CASSIVRVGGGYTF. Here the CDR3 DNA reads TGTGCCAGTAGTATAGTTCGGGTAGGCGGTGGCTACACCTTC.

The chain couples TRBV6-1 to TRBJ1-5; D call uncertain. V dropped 1 base and J dropped 1 base, with 5 bases sitting between them. From germline, CDR1 is MNHNS and CDR2 SASEGT. The CDR3 spans 14 residues. This CDR3 reads CASSEGGSNQPQHF. CDR3 bases: TGTGCCAGCAGTGAAGGTGGCAGCAATCAGCCCCAGCATTTT.

The rearrangement links TRBV7-9 to TRBJ2-1; D perhaps matches TRBD2 (5 bases). V was clipped by 1 base and J by 4 bases, with 8 bases between them. CDR1 SEHNR and CDR2 FQNEAQ come from the germline V gene (reference sequence). The CDR3 loop spans 14 amino acids. The CDR3 sequence is CASSLVSGYNEQFF. In DNA form, the CDR3 reads TGTGCCAGCAGCTTAGTAAGCGGTTACAATGAGCAGTTCTTC.

The rearrangement joins TRBV19 to TRBJ1-1, with D perhaps TRBD1 (5 bases). From germline, CDR1 is LNHDA and CDR2 SQIVND (reference sequence). V was clipped by 3 bases and J by 3 bases, with 20 bases between them. The length of the CDR3 is 17 residues. CDR3 bases: TGTGCCAGTAGTATTTGGAACTGGGGGGGATTGGACACTGAAGCTTTCTTT. The encoded protein is CASSIWNWGGLDTEAFF. The full variable domain, in which reference TRBV19 and TRBJ1-1 provide the parts outside the CDR3, is DGGITQSPKYLFRKEGQNVTLSCEQNLNHDAMYWYRQDPGQGLRLIYYSQIVNDFQKGDIAEGYSVSREKKESFPLTVTSAQKNPTAFYLCASSIWNWGGLDTEAFFGQGTRLTVV.

The gene calls are TRBV13 and TRBJ1-4; 7 positions match TRBD1. The CDR3 sequence is 17 residues long. The V and J ends lost 1 base and 6 bases, in that order; junction bases with no gene match: 11. Germline CDR1 and CDR2: PRHDT and FYEKMQ (reference sequence). The chain's CDR3 is CASSLAARGRRDEKLFF. The CDR3 DNA follows: TGTGCCAGCAGCTTAGCTGCCAGGGGGAGAAGAGATGAAAAACTGTTTTTT.

The gene calls are TRBV5-4 and TRBJ2-7, with D perhaps matching TRBD1 (7 bases). Germline assignment: CDR1 SGHNT and CDR2 YYREEE (reference sequence). With 4 bases removed from V and 0 bases from J, the gap between germline ends came to 11 bases. This CDR3 spans 14 amino acids. This CDR3 is CASSPRDSSYEQYF. CDR3 nucleotide sequence: TGTGCCAGCAGCCCGCGGGACAGCTCCTACGAGCAGTACTTC. Based on the CDR3 plus reference TRBV5-4 and TRBJ2-7, the full variable domain is ETGVTQSPTHLIKTRGQQVTLRCSSQSGHNTVSWYQQALGQGPQFIFQYYREEENGRGNFPPRFSGLQFPNYSSELNVNALELDDSALYLCASSPRDSSYEQYFGPGTRLTVT.

V and J are TRBV19 and TRBJ2-7; 7 bases align to TRBD1. J gave up 0 bases and V 5 bases, and 4 bases lay outside the gene matches. The germline V gene has CDR1 LNHDA and CDR2 SQIVND (reference sequence). The CDR3 loop spans 14 amino acids. The CDR3 DNA is TGTGCCAGTAGTCCGGGGACAGACTCCTACGAGCAGTACTTC. This codes for CASSPGTDSYEQYF.

The chain links TRBV6-5 to TRBJ1-3; D gene uncertain. The germline V and J ends were trimmed by 0 bases and 6 bases, with 12 bases remaining between them. CDR1 is MNHEY, CDR2 SVGAGI, per germline. The CDR3 extends over 15 amino acids. The CDR3 DNA reads as TGTGCCAGCAGTTACTCCGGGAGAACTGCAAACACCATATATTTT. Residues: CASSYSGRTANTIYF.

The rearrangement links TRBV5-6 to TRBJ2-5; 12 bases agree with TRBD2. The CDR3 is made up of 17 amino acids. Per germline, CDR1 SGHDT and CDR2 YYEEEE. V shed 5 bases and J 1 base; nucleotides not matched to a gene: 9. CDR3 nucleotide sequence: TGTGCCAGCAGATGGGGACTAGCGGGCTTAATCCAAGAGACCCAGTACTTC. Translating gives CASRWGLAGLIQETQYF.

V is TRBV7-9 and J is TRBJ2-7, with D perhaps TRBD1 (6 bases). CDR3 length: 14 residues. Trimming took off 3 bases at V and 5 bases at J, with 14 bases between the two ends. Germline CDR1 SEHNR, CDR2 FQNEAQ (reference sequence). CDR3 nucleotides: TGTGCCAGCAGCTTGTCAGGGGACCCCCACGAGCAGTACTTC. Translation gives CASSLSGDPHEQYF.

V usage is TRBV11-2 and J usage is TRBJ2-7; D possibly corresponds to TRBD2 (6 bases). Germline V gene sequence: CDR1 SGHAT, CDR2 FQNNGV. The V end lost 1 base, the J end lost 7 bases, and 11 bases lay between the germline ends. This CDR3 contains 13 residues. CDR3: CASSLGAGGEQYF. CDR3 nucleotide sequence: TGTGCCAGCAGCTTAGGGGCTGGGGGGGAGCAGTACTTC. Using reference TRBV11-2 and TRBJ2-7 for the parts outside the CDR3, the full variable domain is EAGVAQSPRYKIIEKRQSVAFWCNPISGHATLYWYQQILGQGPKLLIQFQNNGVVDDSQLPKDRFSAERLKGVDSTLKIQPAKLEDSAVYLCASSLGAGGEQYFGPGTRLTVT.

This sequence joins TRBV2 and TRBJ1-6; TRBD1 matches at 11 bases. Germline-derived CDR1 and CDR2 are SNHLY and FYNNEI. Trimming at V came to 5 bases and at J to 9 bases, leaving 9 bases not matched to a gene. The CDR3 runs to 16 residues. The CDR3 loop is CASSHHWTGGSSPLHF. The CDR3 region has the DNA TGTGCCAGCAGTCACCACTGGACAGGGGGCAGTTCACCCCTCCACTTT.

This chain links TRBV9 with TRBJ2-5, with unresolved D. This CDR3 spans 13 amino acids. The V gene lost 0 bases and the J gene lost 7 bases, with 10 bases spanning the gap. The germline V gene encodes CDR1 SGDLS and CDR2 YYNGEE. CDR3 bases: TGTGCCAGCAGCGTAGACGGAGCCGGGACCCAGTACTTC. This encodes CASSVDGAGTQYF.

The chain is built from TRBV7-2 and TRBJ2-7, with 7 bases that match TRBD2. Trimming removed 5 bases from V and 3 bases from J; junction bases left unmatched: 19. Looked up from germline, CDR1 is SGHTA and CDR2 is FQGNSA. The CDR3 sequence is 18 residues long. The CDR3 region has the DNA TGTGCCAGCAGCCTCCTCCGTGCAGGGCGGGGGTCGAACTACGAGCAGTACTTC. It encodes CASSLLRAGRGSNYEQYF.

The chain uses TRBV5-4 and TRBJ2-3; possible D gene TRBD1, 5 bases. The CDR3 has 16 residues. Germline V gives CDR1 SGHNT, CDR2 YYREEE (reference sequence). V lost 4 bases and J 1 base, leaving 16 bases between the germline ends. The CDR3 is CASSRSPGMGTDTQYF. The CDR3 nucleotides read TGTGCCAGCAGCCGTAGCCCAGGGATGGGCACAGATACGCAGTATTTT.